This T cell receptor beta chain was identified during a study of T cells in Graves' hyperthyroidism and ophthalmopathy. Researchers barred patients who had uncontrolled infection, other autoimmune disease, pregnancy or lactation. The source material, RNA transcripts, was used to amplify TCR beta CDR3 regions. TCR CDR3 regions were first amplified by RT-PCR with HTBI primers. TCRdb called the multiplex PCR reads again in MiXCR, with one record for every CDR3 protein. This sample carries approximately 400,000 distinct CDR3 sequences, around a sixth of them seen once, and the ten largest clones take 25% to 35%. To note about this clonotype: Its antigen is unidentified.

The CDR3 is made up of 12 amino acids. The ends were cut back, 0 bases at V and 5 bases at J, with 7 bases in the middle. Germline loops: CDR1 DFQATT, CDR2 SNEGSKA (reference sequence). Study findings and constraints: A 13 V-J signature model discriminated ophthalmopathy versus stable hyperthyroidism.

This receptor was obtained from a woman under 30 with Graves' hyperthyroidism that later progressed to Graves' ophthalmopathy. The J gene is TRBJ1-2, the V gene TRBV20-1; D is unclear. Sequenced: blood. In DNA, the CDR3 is TGCAGTGCTAGAGATTCCGGATATGGCTACACCTTC. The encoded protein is CSARDSGYGYTF.